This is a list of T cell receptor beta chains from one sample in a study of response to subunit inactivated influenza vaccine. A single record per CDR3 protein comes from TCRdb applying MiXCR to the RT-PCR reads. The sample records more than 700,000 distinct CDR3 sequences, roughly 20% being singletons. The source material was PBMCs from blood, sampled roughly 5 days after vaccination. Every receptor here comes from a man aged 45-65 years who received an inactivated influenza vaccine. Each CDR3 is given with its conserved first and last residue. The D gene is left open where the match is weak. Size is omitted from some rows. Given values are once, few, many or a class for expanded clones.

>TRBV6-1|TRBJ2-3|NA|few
TGTGCCGTCGGGAGGGACAGGGCGGTAGATACGCAGTATTTT
CAVGRDRAVDTQYF
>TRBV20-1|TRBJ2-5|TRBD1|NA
TGCAGTGCGGGGACAGGCCCAAGGGCCCAGTACTTC
CSAGTGPRAQYF
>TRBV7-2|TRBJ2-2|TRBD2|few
TGTGCCAGCAGCTTAATACTAGCGGACACCGGGGAGCTGTTTTTT
CASSLILADTGELFF
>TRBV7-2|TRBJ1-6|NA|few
TGTGCCAGCAGCTTAGAGCAGGGTCACCGCTCACCCCTCCACTTT
CASSLEQGHRSPLHF
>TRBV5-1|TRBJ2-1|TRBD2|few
TGCGCCAGCAGCCCCACTAGCGGGAGCTCCTATGAGCAGTTCTTC
CASSPTSGSSYEQFF
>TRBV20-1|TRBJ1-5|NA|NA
TGCAGTGCTCCCCGGGGGGCCGGGGGTGATAGCAATCAGCCCCAGCATTTT
CSAPRGAGGDSNQPQHF
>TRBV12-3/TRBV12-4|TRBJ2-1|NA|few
TGTGCCAGCAGTTTGACCCCTGGGCCCACGGTTTCTGAGCAGTTCTTC
CASSLTPGPTVSEQFF
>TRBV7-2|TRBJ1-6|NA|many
TGTGCCAGCAGCTTAAGGGGCAGGATCCAGGAACCCCTCCACTTT
CASSLRGRIQEPLHF
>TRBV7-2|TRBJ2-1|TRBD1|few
TGTGCCAGCAGCTTAGCTAGAGGACAGGACCCTTACAATGAGCAGTTCTTC
CASSLARGQDPYNEQFF
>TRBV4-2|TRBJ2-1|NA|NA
TGTGCCAGCAGCCAAGAGGGGCAGGGAGTTGGTAATGAGCAGTTCTTC
CASSQEGQGVGNEQFF
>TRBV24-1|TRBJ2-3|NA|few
TGTGCCACCAGTGAAGCAGTCCGGATGGGCACAGATACGCAGTATTTT
CATSEAVRMGTDTQYF
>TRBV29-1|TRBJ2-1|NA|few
TGCAGCGTCGAGGGGGAGGGCGCGTGGAATGAGCAGTTCTTC
CSVEGEGAWNEQFF
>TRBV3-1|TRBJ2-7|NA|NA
TGTGCCAGCAGCCCCTTATCGTCCGGGCCGAGGGAGCAGTACTTC
CASSPLSSGPREQYF
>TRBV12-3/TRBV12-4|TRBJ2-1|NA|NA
TGTGCCAGCAGTTTAAGGACCGGGAAGGAGCAGTTCTTC
CASSLRTGKEQFF
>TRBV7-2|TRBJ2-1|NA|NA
TGTGCCAGCATCTGGGGACTCACCTACAATGAGCAGTTCTTC
CASIWGLTYNEQFF
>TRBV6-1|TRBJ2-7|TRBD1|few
TGTGCCAGCAGTGTAAGCCGGGGACAGTCTCCCTACGAGCAGTACTTC
CASSVSRGQSPYEQYF
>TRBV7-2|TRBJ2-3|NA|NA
TGTGCCAGCAGCCTACAGGGTTATACGCAGTATTTT
CASSLQGYTQYF
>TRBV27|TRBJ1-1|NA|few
TGTGCCAGCAAGGTTCTTAGGGGATCTGAAGCTTTCTTT
CASKVLRGSEAFF
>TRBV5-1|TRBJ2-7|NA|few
TGCGCCAGCAGCTTGGGACAGTGGTCCTACGAGCAGTACTTC
CASSLGQWSYEQYF
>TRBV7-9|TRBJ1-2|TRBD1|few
TGTGCCAGCACCAAAACAGGGGGCGGCTATGGCTACACCTTC
CASTKTGGGYGYTF
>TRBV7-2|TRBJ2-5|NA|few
TGTGCCAGCAGCCCTAGGCCTGACGGCCAAGAGACCCAGTACTTC
CASSPRPDGQETQYF
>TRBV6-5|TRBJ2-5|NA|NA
TGTGCCAGCAGTTACGGGACGGCCAAAGGGGAGACCCAGTACTTC
CASSYGTAKGETQYF
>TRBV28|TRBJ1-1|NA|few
TGTGCCAGCAGTTTAGCTATTGACGCTGAAGCTTTCTTT
CASSLAIDAEAFF
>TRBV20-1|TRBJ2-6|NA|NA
TGCAGTGCTAGAGACAGTACTGGGGCCAACGTCCTGACTTTC
CSARDSTGANVLTF
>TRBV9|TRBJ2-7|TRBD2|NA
TGTGCCAGCAGCGACAAAGCGGGAGGGACATTCGAGCAGTACTTC
CASSDKAGGTFEQYF
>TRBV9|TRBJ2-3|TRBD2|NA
TGTGCCAGCAGCGCAGGTGCGGGACTAGCGAACACGCAGTATTTT
CASSAGAGLANTQYF
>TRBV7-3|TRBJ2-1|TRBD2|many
TGTGCCAGCAGCTTAAGGGCGGGAGGGGGTCTCTCCTACAATGAGCAGTTCTTC
CASSLRAGGGLSYNEQFF
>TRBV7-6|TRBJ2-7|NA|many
TGTGCCAGCAGCTTGACACAGGGAGCAGCCTACGAGCAGTACTTC
CASSLTQGAAYEQYF
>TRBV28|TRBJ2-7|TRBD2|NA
TGTGCCAGCAGACCCTCACTAGCGGGAGTGCACGAGCAGTACTTC
CASRPSLAGVHEQYF
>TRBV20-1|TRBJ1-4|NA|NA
TGCAGTGCTAGACCATCTTTGGCTGAAAAACTGTTTTTT
CSARPSLAEKLFF
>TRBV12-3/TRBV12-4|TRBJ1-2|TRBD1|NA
TGTGCCACCAGGGACAGGGGTCGCGGGAACTATGGCTACACCTTC
CATRDRGRGNYGYTF
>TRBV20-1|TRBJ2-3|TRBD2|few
TGCTGTGCTAGCGCGGGTGGGCTAGCGGGGAGCAAAACACAGTTAGATACGCAGTATTTT
CCASAGGLAGSKTQLDTQYF
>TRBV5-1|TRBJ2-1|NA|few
TGCGCCAGCAGAATCCCGGGGGTGGTATCCTACAATGAGCAGTTCTTC
CASRIPGVVSYNEQFF
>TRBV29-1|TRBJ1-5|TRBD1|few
TGCAGCGTTATGCAGGGGGCGAACCAGCCCCAGCATTTT
CSVMQGANQPQHF
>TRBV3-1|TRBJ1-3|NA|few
TGTGCCAGCAGCCAAGAGGTTACAGGAACTGCTGGAAACACCATATATTTT
CASSQEVTGTAGNTIYF
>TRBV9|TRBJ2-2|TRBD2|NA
TGTGCCAGCAGCGTACTCGCCCTAGCGGGACGGAACACCGGGGAGCTGTTTTTT
CASSVLALAGRNTGELFF
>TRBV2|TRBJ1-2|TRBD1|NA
TGTGCCAGCAGAAGACAGGGCAAAGACTATGGCTACACCTTC
CASRRQGKDYGYTF
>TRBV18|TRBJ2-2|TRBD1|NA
TGTGCCAGCTCACACGACAGGGACACCGGGGAGCTGTTTTTT
CASSHDRDTGELFF
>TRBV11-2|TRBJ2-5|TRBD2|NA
TGTGCCAGCAGCTTAGATCCTTCGACTAGCGGGGGGACGGAGACCCAGTACTTC
CASSLDPSTSGGTETQYF
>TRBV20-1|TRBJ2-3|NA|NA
TGCAGTGCTAGAGCGGCGGGGAGGCTAACGCAGTATTTT
CSARAAGRLTQYF
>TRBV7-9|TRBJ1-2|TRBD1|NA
TGTGCCAGCAGCTTAGCCCAGGGACAGGGGGTTAACTATGGCTACACCTTC
CASSLAQGQGVNYGYTF
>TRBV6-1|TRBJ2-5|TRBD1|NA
TGTGCCAGCAGACCCTGGGGACAGGCACAAGAGACCCAGTACTTC
CASRPWGQAQETQYF
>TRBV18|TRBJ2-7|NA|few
TGTGCCAGCTCCGGGCAGACTAGCTCCTACGAGCAGTACTTC
CASSGQTSSYEQYF
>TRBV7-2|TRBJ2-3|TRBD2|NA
TGTGCCAGCAGCTTAGCGCTCTCTAGCGGGATGGATACGCAGTATTTT
CASSLALSSGMDTQYF
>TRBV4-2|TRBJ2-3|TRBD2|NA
TGTGCCAGCAGCCTTACTTTGCTAGCGGGAGGGCTCACAGATACGCAGTATTTT
CASSLTLLAGGLTDTQYF
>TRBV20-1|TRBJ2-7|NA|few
TGCAGTGCTAGAGGCAACCAAAGGACGGAAATTTACGAGCAGTACTTC
CSARGNQRTEIYEQYF
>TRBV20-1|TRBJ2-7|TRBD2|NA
TGCAGTGCTTGGGGATCCGGGACTAGCGTCTCCGAGCAGTACTTC
CSAWGSGTSVSEQYF
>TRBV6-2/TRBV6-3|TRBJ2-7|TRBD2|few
TGTGCCAGCAGTTACTCGGGACTAGCGGGAGTATACGAGCAGTACTTC
CASSYSGLAGVYEQYF
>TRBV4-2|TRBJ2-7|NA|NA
TGTGCCAGCAGCCAAGATCCCCCCGAGCAGTACTTC
CASSQDPPEQYF
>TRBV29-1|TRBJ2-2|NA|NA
TGCAGCGTTGCGGACAGATTGAACACCGGGGAGCTGTTTTTT
CSVADRLNTGELFF
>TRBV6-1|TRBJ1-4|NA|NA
TGTGCCAGCAGAACAGGGATGGCTAATGAAAAACTGTTTTTT
CASRTGMANEKLFF
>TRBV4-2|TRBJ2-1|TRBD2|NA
TGTGCCAGCAGCCAAGAACTGTCAGCGGGAGGGTTTAATGAGCAGTTCTTC
CASSQELSAGGFNEQFF